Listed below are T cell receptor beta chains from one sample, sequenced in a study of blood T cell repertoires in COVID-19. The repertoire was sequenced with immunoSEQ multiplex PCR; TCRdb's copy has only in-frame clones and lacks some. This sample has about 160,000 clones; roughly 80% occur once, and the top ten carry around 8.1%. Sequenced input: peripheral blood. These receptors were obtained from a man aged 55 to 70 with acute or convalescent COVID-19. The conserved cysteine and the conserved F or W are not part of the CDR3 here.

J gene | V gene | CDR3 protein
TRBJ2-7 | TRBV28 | ASSRRRASPYEQY
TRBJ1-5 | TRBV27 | ASSLPPPGRVPCNQPQH
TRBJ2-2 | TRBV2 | ASSDVRGLNTGELF
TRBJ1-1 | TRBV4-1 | ASSPARRAAGILEAF
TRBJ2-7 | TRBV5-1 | ASSLEGVYSYEQY
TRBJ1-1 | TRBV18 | ASSPPTVAEAF
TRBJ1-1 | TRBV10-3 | AISLTGVGGDTEAF
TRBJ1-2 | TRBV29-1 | SVEGRTGGGYGYT
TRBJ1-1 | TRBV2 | ASIRTGEGEAF
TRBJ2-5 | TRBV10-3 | AISESDRRQETQY
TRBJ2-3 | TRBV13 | ASSLGQSDTQY
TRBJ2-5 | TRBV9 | ASSVRGLQETQY
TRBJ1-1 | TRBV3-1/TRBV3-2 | ANPGVTEAF
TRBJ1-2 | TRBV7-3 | ASSLTARQGAGYT
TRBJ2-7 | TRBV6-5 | ASSYSRGSYSYEQY
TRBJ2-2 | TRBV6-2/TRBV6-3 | ASSYSQIRQGEWRNTGELF
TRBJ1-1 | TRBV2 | ASSSGHTEAF
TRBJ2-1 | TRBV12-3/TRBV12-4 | ASSLVGNEQF
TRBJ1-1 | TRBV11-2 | ASSSWTGMNTEAF
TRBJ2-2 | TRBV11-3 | ASSLGRSSEGTGELF
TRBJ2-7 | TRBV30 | AWGTAYEQY
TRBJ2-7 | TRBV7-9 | ASSLATGSYEQY
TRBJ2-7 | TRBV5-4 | ASSFAGGQSYEQY
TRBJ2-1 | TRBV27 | ASGEDSYNEQF
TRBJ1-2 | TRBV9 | ASSLGGGYT
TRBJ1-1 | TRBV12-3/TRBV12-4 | ASSLGQGTEAF
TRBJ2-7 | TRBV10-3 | AISLRGTRDEQY
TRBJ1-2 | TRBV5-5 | ASSRTDSSNYGYT
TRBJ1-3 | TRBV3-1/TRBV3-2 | ASSVGTGGRGNTIY
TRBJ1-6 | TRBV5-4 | ASSLYIGPGNLNSPLH
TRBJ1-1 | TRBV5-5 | ASSIGQGIANTEAF
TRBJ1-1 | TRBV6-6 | ASSRTTFDRNTEAF
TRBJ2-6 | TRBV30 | AWSFKPGQGSFGANVLT
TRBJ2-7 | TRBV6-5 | AAGQGNHEQY
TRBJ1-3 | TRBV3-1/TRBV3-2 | ASSRGSSPGNTIY
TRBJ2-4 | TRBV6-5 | ASSYNEGAKNIQY
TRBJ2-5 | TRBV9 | ASSAGGAGPLAQETQY
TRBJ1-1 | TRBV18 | ASSPLGHENWGTEAF
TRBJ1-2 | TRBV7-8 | ASSYGQGSFYGYT
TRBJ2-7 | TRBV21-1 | ASSKEVNRAYEQY
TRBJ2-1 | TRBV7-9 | ASSLLGVSSEQF
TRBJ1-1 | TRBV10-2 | ASSDLGGEAF
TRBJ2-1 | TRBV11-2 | ASSFWRARNEQF
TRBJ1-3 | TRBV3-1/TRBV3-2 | ASSQDARGNTIY
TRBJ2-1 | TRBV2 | ASSEKVAGGLNEQF
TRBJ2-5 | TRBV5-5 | ASSMGTGGFETQY
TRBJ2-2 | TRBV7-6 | ASSLATENTGELF
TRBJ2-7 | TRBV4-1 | ASSQSHLRTGSYEQY
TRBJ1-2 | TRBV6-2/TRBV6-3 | ASSSGTGDRSPYGYT